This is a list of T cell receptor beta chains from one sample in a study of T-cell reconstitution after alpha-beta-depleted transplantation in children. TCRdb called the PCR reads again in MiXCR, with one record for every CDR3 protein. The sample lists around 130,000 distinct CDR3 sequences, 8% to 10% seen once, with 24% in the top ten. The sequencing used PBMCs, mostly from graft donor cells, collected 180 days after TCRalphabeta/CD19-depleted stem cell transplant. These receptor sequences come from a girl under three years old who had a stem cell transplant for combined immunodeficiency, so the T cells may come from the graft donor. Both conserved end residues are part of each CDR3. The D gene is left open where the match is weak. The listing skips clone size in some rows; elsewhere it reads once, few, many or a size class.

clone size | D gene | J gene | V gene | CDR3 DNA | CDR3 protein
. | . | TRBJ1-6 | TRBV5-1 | TGCGCCAGCAGCCCGAGGACAGTTTCACCCCTCCACTTT | CASSPRTVSPLHF
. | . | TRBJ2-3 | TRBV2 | TGTGCCAGCAGTGGTGGGGCCTGCACAGATACGCAGTATTTT | CASSGGACTDTQYF
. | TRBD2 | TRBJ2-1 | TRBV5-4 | TGTGCCAGCAGCCCTTACCCACTAGCGGGGGGCCCCCGGGAGCAGTTCTTC | CASSPYPLAGGPREQFF
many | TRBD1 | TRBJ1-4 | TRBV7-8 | TGTGCCAGCAGCTTATCGAAGGGGACAGGGGATGAAAAACTGTTTTTT | CASSLSKGTGDEKLFF
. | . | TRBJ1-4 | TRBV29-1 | TGCAGCGTTGAGGGACCCTCGGGGGAAAAACTGTTTTTT | CSVEGPSGEKLFF
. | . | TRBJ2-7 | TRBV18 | TGTGCCAGCTCATCGGCGCCAGGGTCCCAATACGAGCAGTACTTC | CASSSAPGSQYEQYF
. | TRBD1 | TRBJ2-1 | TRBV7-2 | TGTGCCAGCAGCTACCAGACAGGGGGGAATGAGCAGTTCTTC | CASSYQTGGNEQFF
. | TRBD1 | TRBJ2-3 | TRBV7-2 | TGTGCCAGCAGCCCGAGACGGCAGGGGGCAGATACGCAGTATTTT | CASSPRRQGADTQYF
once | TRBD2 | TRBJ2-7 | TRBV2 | TGTGCCAGCAGTGTTGCGGGAGGCTTGGTGTGGAACGAGCAGTACTTC | CASSVAGGLVWNEQYF
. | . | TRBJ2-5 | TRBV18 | TGTGCCAGCTCGCTGGGACGTTTGGCCCAGTACTTC | CASSLGRLAQYF
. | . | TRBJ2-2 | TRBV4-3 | TGCGCCAGCAGCCAGGGGTACCTTGACACCGGGGAGCTGTTTTTT | CASSQGYLDTGELFF
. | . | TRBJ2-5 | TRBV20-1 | TGCAGTGCTAGGGATGAGGGGTCACAAGAGACCCAGTACTTC | CSARDEGSQETQYF
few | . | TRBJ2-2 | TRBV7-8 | TGTGCCAGCAGCTTAGGGGGGGGCTCGAACACCGGGGAGCTGTTTTTT | CASSLGGGSNTGELFF
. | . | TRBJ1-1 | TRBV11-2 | TGTGCCAGCAGCTTGATGGGGGGGCCCTTTAATCTGAACACTGAAGCTTTCTTT | CASSLMGGPFNLNTEAFF
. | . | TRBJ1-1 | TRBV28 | TGTGCCAGCAGTTTATGGGTCGGTCAGATTGAAGCTTTCTTT | CASSLWVGQIEAFF
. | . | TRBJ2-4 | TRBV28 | TGTGCCAGCAGTTTAGGACTTATAGCCAAAAACATTCAGTACTTC | CASSLGLIAKNIQYF
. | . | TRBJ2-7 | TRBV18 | TGTGCCAGCTCACCCCCGAGCTCCTACGAGCAGTACTTC | CASSPPSSYEQYF
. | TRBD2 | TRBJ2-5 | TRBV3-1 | TGTGCCAGCTGCCCCAGCGGGAGGCGACGAGAGACCCAGTACTTC | CASCPSGRRRETQYF
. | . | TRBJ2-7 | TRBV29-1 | TGCAGCGTTGAAGATTGGCAGGGCGGCGAGCAGTACTTC | CSVEDWQGGEQYF
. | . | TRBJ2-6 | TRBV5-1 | TGCGCCAGCAGGTTGCGGGGGCTAGCCCCTGGGGCCAACGTCCTGACTTTC | CASRLRGLAPGANVLTF
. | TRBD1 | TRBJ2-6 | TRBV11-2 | TGTGCCAGCAGCTTAAGGGGACAGTACTCTGGGGCCAACGTCCTGACTTTC | CASSLRGQYSGANVLTF
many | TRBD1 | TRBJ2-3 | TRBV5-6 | TGTGCCAGCAGCCTGCAGGACAGGGAGGATACGCAGTATTTT | CASSLQDREDTQYF